The sequence of this TCR beta chain was determined in a study of early T cells in non-severe SARS-CoV-2 infection (dated by TCRdb to about 2021). With respect to the entire study: TCR sequencing used bulk RNA from unsorted whole blood, so alpha and beta chains could not be paired.

The library relied on 5' RACE. Sequencing took place on a NextSeq 500. In the TCR library protocol, unique molecular identifiers were attached to individual cDNA molecules to correct for PCR bias and sequencing error. Sequencing covered both TCR alpha and beta chains, and within each sample the abundances of alpha and beta sequences were tightly co-correlated. The paper's processing steps were these. V gene, J gene and CDR3 annotation of TCR sequences was performed with Decombinator V4. TCRs were defined as expanded if a significant change between any two time points was detected under a Poisson model with p below 0.0001. TCR abundances were normalised to the total number of TCRs sequenced per sample and expressed as counts per million. TRAV1-2 paired with TRAJ12, TRAJ20 or TRAJ33 defined MAIT TCRs, while TRAV10 paired with TRAJ18 defined iNKT TCRs. VDJdb, accessed 1 November 2021, was searched for CMV, EBV and SARS-CoV-2 annotated TCRs, with TCRs annotated for multiple antigens excluded. TCRdb passed the public sequencing reads through fastp at Q25 and MiXCR, retaining productive beta sequences. When rows share a CDR3 protein, they turn into one entry using the most common DNA and genes. The V and J calls and clone size come from TCRdb's table, not from the authors' own analysis. The sample table shows tens of thousands of distinct CDR3 sequences, and roughly 14% are seen once. Of the sample, 4% to 5% falls within the top ten clones.

Points the paper makes about the study in general: Matching against VDJdb was skewed toward anti-spike CD8 responses, likely underestimated virus-specific expansions, and missed private and CD4 specificities.

This clonotype occurred many times. Its antigen remains undetermined. Base qualities are missing; no much larger clone stands one base away. Set within a cohort of healthcare workers in London, UK, this nested case-control study involved weekly PCR testing of nasopharyngeal swabs along with blood sampling. Healthcare workers were recruited between 23 and 31 March 2020, during the week of the UK lockdown, and were followed weekly for up to roughly 15 weeks. CDR1 SGHAT and CDR2 FQDESV are derived from the germline V gene (reference sequence). The CDR3 covers 13 residues, taking in both the cysteine and the phenylalanine. Here the CDR3 DNA is all that survives: 39 bases in frame from base 1. The junction shows trimming of 2 bases on V and 6 bases on J, plus 10 bases between the germline ends.

The source of this sequence is an adult who was a healthcare worker with PCR-confirmed SARS-CoV-2 infection or an uninfected control (not recorded which). What was sequenced was whole blood. This receptor chain uses TRBV11-1 and TRBJ1-1, with no confident D gene call. The DNA reads as follows: TGTGCCAGCAGCTTAAACCCAAGGGCTGAAGCTTTCTTT. The translation is CASSLNPRAEAFF.